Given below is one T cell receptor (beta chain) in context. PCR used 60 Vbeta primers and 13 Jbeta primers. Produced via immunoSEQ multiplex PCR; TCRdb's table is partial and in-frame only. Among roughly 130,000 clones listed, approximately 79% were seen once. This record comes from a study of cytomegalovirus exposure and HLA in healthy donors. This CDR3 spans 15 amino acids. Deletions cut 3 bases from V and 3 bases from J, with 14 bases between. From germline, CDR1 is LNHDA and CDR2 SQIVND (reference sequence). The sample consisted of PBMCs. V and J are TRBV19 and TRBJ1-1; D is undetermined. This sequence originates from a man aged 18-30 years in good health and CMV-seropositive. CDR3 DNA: TGTGCCAGTAGTATGAATGGCAGAGGATACACTGAAGCTTTCTTT. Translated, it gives CASSMNGRGYTEAFF.